Presented here are 7 T cell receptor beta chains from one specimen sequenced in a study of spatial heterogeneity in lung cancer. The time point: sample taken at primary tumor resection. TCRdb redid the calling of the 5' RACE reads with MiXCR, one entry per CDR3 protein. The data contain 40,000 or so distinct CDR3 sequences, around 3.3% of them singletons. Sequencing was performed on normal lung tissue next to the tumor, taken at surgery. The receptors stem from a male donor with early-stage non-small cell lung cancer.

This clonotype was seen only a few times. The chain has TRBV18 and TRBJ1-2; D possibly corresponds to TRBD1 (6 bases). Trimming shortened V by 2 bases and J by 6 bases, and 10 bases separated the two germline ends. Germline loops: CDR1 KGHSH, CDR2 LQKENI. This CDR3 contains 13 residues. The CDR3, as DNA: TGTGCCAGCTCACCAAGACAGGCGGATGGCTACACCTTC. Translation gives CASSPRQADGYTF.

This clonotype appeared many times. V and J are TRBV5-1 and TRBJ1-4; 7 bases line up with TRBD1. V shed 3 bases, J shed 10 bases, and the junction held 9 bases outside the gene matches. The germline CDR1 and CDR2 sequences are SGHRS and YFSETQ. CDR3 length: 14 residues. The CDR3 sequence is CASSSGAGGGKLFF. The CDR3 DNA reads TGCGCCAGCAGCTCCGGCGCAGGGGGAGGAAAACTGTTTTTT.

This chain uses TRBV7-6 with TRBJ2-3, with D unresolved. V was pared by 6 bases and J by 0 bases, with 13 bases between. The germline gives CDR1 SGHVS, CDR2 FNYEAQ. This CDR3 spans 15 amino acids. CDR3 DNA: TGTGCCAGCAGTTCTGACGTCTCTAGCACAGATACGCAGTATTTT. It encodes CASSSDVSSTDTQYF.

As regards this clonotype: The missing conserved phenylalanine or tryptophan at the end of this CDR3 makes a read error likely. The chain combines TRBV27 with TRBJ1-6; weak D call: TRBD1 (5 bases). Per germline, CDR1 MNHEY and CDR2 SMNVEV (reference sequence). V was clipped by 5 bases and J by 10 bases, with 12 bases between them. CDR3 length: 13 amino acids. CDR3 region: CASSLRDYSPLHL. The CDR3 bases are TGTGCCAGCAGTCTCCGGGACTACTCACCCCTCCACCTT.

This clonotype was counted between two and nine times. The chain is built from TRBV3-1 and TRBJ2-1, with D tentatively TRBD2 (6 bases). Germline V gives CDR1 LGHDT, CDR2 YNNKEL (reference sequence). This CDR3 region has 12 residues. V was trimmed by 7 bases and J by 12 bases, leaving 16 bases between them. CDR3 DNA: TGTGCCAGCAAAGGAGCGGGTAGCGGGCAGTTCTTC. Translated: CASKGAGSGQFF.

This clonotype was counted many times. V and J are TRBV7-6 and TRBJ2-3; D remains ambiguous. Germline V gives CDR1 SGHVS, CDR2 FNYEAQ. This CDR3 has 15 residues. V lost 5 bases, J lost 4 bases, and 16 bases lay in between. The CDR3 loop is CASSPTDPPADTQYF. The DNA of the CDR3 is TGTGCCAGCAGCCCGACGGATCCCCCCGCAGATACGCAGTATTTT.

This chain connects TRBV6-2 or TRBV6-3 to TRBJ1-1; D perhaps matches TRBD1 (5 bases). Trimming removed 10 bases at V and 6 bases at J, with 24 bases between. The CDR3 contains 15 residues. CDR1 is MNHEY, CDR2 SVGEGT, per germline. Written as DNA, the CDR3 is TGTGCCACAGAGCGGGCAACTGGGGGGAGCCCTGAAGCTTTCTTT. Residues: CATERATGGSPEAFF.